These 21 T cell receptor beta chains originate from one sample sequenced in a study of T cells after yellow fever vaccination (dated by TCRdb to about 2019). The label giving this sample's treatment or condition can be read as: live attenuated yellow fever vaccine strain. Receptors were amplified or captured by 5' RACE. Sequencing was performed on an Illumina HiSeq 2500. TCRdb trimmed public reads at Q25 via fastp, called clones via MiXCR and kept in-frame beta chains. Rows merge per CDR3 protein into single entries with the most common DNA and genes. This sample is represented by more than 250,000 distinct CDR3 sequences; around 6.8% of them were singletons. The leading ten clones occupy roughly a sixth of the sample. The input for sequencing was PBMCs, taken more than 35 days after the first yellow fever vaccination. The receptor source for this set is a man aged 18 to 35 who received the YFV17D yellow fever vaccine.

The genes are TRBV5-1 and TRBJ2-5; D is unresolved. The CDR3 is 13 amino acids. Trimming removed 9 bases from V and 5 bases from J, with 17 bases in between. Germline assignment: CDR1 SGHRS and CDR2 YFSETQ. DNA for the CDR3: TGCGCCACAGAAGGGTCCCCCGGGGAGACCCAGTACTTC. Its protein product is CATEGSPGETQYF.

The chain employs TRBV5-1 and TRBJ1-1; tentatively, D is TRBD1 (5 bases). The CDR3 has 13 amino acids. The V gene's germline CDR1 is SGHRS and CDR2 YFSETQ. Trimming removed 0 bases from V and 8 bases from J, with 11 bases in between. In nucleotides, the CDR3 is TGCGCCAGCAGCTTGGAGCCGAACAGGGAAGCTTTCTTT. This translates into CASSLEPNREAFF.

This clonotype came up many times. The chain recombines TRBV18 with TRBJ2-7; a possible D gene is TRBD1 (5 bases). CDR1 and CDR2 from the germline V gene are KGHSH and LQKENI. The CDR3 sequence is 15 residues long. The V and J ends lost 2 bases and 2 bases respectively, with 13 bases between them. CDR3 DNA: TGTGCCAGCTCACCAGGGCAGGGAAGCCCCTACGAGCAGTACTTC. It translates to CASSPGQGSPYEQYF. The full variable domain, with the rest looked up from reference TRBV18 and TRBJ2-7, is NAGVMQNPRHLVRRRGQEARLRCSPMKGHSHVYWYRQLPEEGLKFMVYLQKENIIDESGMPKERFSAEFPKEGPSILRIQQVVRGDSAAYFCASSPGQGSPYEQYFGPGTRLTVT.

This chain connects TRBV20-1 to TRBJ1-5, with 7 bases aligning to TRBD1. V shed 3 bases, J shed 4 bases, and the junction held 9 bases outside the gene matches. The CDR3 length is 15 residues. Germline lookup yields CDR1 DFQATT and CDR2 SNEGSKA (reference sequence). DNA of the CDR3: TGCAGTGCTAGGGGACAGCGGGGGGCTAATCAGCCCCAGCATTTT. Amino acids: CSARGQRGANQPQHF.

This clonotype was detected a few times. This sequence joins TRBV19 and TRBJ1-1; D is unresolved. V was shortened by 6 bases and J by 1 base, with 9 bases between the two germline ends. The CDR3 totals 13 residues. Germline CDR1 reads LNHDA; CDR2 reads SQIVND (reference sequence). CDR3 bases: TGTGCCAGTAGCTCTCAGAGGAACACTGAAGCTTTCTTT. Its translation is CASSSQRNTEAFF. Combining the CDR3 with reference TRBV19 and TRBJ1-1 gives the whole variable domain DGGITQSPKYLFRKEGQNVTLSCEQNLNHDAMYWYRQDPGQGLRLIYYSQIVNDFQKGDIAEGYSVSREKKESFPLTVTSAQKNPTAFYLCASSSQRNTEAFFGQGTRLTVV.

This clonotype was observed a few times. The gene calls are TRBV6-1 and TRBJ2-7; tentatively, D is TRBD1 or TRBD2 (6 bases each). Trimming removed 2 bases from V and 4 bases from J, with 15 bases in between. Germline V gives CDR1 MNHNS, CDR2 SASEGT. The CDR3 is made up of 15 amino acids. Here the CDR3 reads CASSEMGQGRYEQYF. In nucleotides, the CDR3 is TGTGCCAGCAGTGAAATGGGGCAGGGGAGGTACGAGCAGTACTTC.

The sample holds a few counts of this clonotype. V is TRBV6-6 and J is TRBJ1-5, with no clear D. The V end was cut by 11 bases, the J end by 6 bases, with 14 bases between. The V gene's germline CDR1 is MNHNY and CDR2 SVGAGI (reference sequence). This CDR3 is 12 amino acids long. CDR3 sequence reads: CAASSSPQPQHF. DNA of the CDR3: TGTGCCGCCAGCAGCTCCCCTCAGCCCCAGCATTTT.

This clonotype has only a few counts. This rearrangement joins TRBV10-3 to TRBJ2-3, with TRBD1 matching over 10 bases. The CDR3 runs to 14 residues. V gave up 10 bases and J gave up 2 bases; unmatched junction bases: 6. Germline lookup yields CDR1 ENHRY and CDR2 SYGVKD. CDR3 region: CATGTGAITDTQYF. In DNA form, the CDR3 reads TGTGCCACGGGGACAGGGGCCATCACAGATACGCAGTATTTT.

J is TRBJ2-1 and V is TRBV6-5, with D perhaps given as TRBD1 or TRBD2 (5 bases each). The V and J ends lost 0 bases and 6 bases respectively, with 6 bases between them. The CDR3 runs to 13 residues. Germline lookup yields CDR1 MNHEY and CDR2 SVGAGI. This CDR3 reads CASSYSGANEQFF. The CDR3 DNA sequence: TGTGCCAGCAGTTACTCCGGGGCCAATGAGCAGTTCTTC.

This clonotype was recorded many times. The rearrangement joins TRBV6-1 to TRBJ2-1; 8 bases map to TRBD1. This CDR3 spans 16 amino acids. V gave up 0 bases and J gave up 4 bases; unmatched junction bases: 5. Germline V gives CDR1 MNHNS, CDR2 SASEGT. The CDR3 nucleotides are TGTGCCAGCAGTGAAGCGTCAGGGGGCTCGTACAATGAGCAGTTCTTC. Translated, it gives CASSEASGGSYNEQFF.

The chain links TRBV7-9 to TRBJ1-1, with no clear D. CDR1 and CDR2 (germline): SEHNR, FQNEAQ (reference sequence). Trimming left V 1 base short and J 6 bases short, with 18 bases between. CDR3 length: 16 amino acids. The CDR3 DNA is TGTGCCAGCAGCTTAGGGTTGTTGGGAGCACGGGCTGAAGCTTTCTTT. As protein: CASSLGLLGARAEAFF.

The sample holds many counts of this clonotype. The J gene is TRBJ2-7, the V gene TRBV28; TRBD1 might be the D (6 bases). This CDR3 is built from 13 residues. V was clipped by 10 bases and J by 0 bases, with 13 bases between them. Per the germline V gene, CDR1 is MDHEN and CDR2 is SYDVKM. The CDR3 sequence is CATRDRSSYEQYV. DNA of the CDR3: TGTGCCACCCGAGACAGGAGCTCCTACGAGCAGTACGTC.

This clonotype was observed a handful of times. This chain links TRBV15 with TRBJ2-2, with unresolved D. The germline CDR1 and CDR2 sequences are LNHNV and YYDKDF (reference sequence). The germline V and J ends were trimmed by 4 bases and 7 bases, with 16 bases remaining between them. The CDR3 consists of 15 residues. DNA for the CDR3: TGTGCCACCAGCAAGGTCCTGGGCTTCAACGGGGAGCTGTTTTTT. Residues: CATSKVLGFNGELFF.

The chain uses TRBV18 and TRBJ2-3, with a tentative D call TRBD2 (5 bases). From germline, CDR1 is KGHSH and CDR2 LQKENI. CDR3 length: 14 residues. V lost 0 bases to trimming and J lost 1 base, with 5 bases between them. CDR3 amino acids: CASSPPSGTDTQYF. The CDR3 coding sequence is TGTGCCAGCTCACCACCTAGCGGCACAGATACGCAGTATTTT.

This clonotype was recorded many times. The J gene is TRBJ2-7, the V gene TRBV6-2 or TRBV6-3, with D possibly matching TRBD2 (6 bases). The germline V gene encodes CDR1 MNHEY and CDR2 SVGEGT. This CDR3 spans 19 amino acids. The V end was cut by 0 bases, the J end by 2 bases, with 23 bases between. In DNA, the CDR3 is TGTGCCAGCAGTTACTCCTTGGGCGAGTGGAGGGTCGGGGCCTACGAGCAGTACGTC. Protein sequence: CASSYSLGEWRVGAYEQYV.

Comment on this clonotype: A much larger clone differs from this one at a single base, so this may be a read error. The genes are TRBV30 and TRBJ2-1; 10 nucleotides line up with TRBD2. Trimming at V came to 5 bases and at J to 8 bases, leaving 6 bases not matched to a gene. Germline CDR1 GTSNPN, CDR2 SVGIG (reference sequence). The CDR3 is 13 amino acids. CDR3 in amino acids: CAWAFSGGDEQFF. CDR3 DNA sequence: TGTGCCTGGGCTTTCAGCGGGGGGGATGAGCAGTTCTTC.

There are a few counts of this clonotype. This rearrangement joins TRBV29-1 to TRBJ2-7, with D possibly TRBD1 on 7 matching bases. The ends were cut back, 4 bases at V and 2 bases at J, with 12 bases in the middle. Germline-derived CDR1 and CDR2 are SQVTM and ANQGSEA. There are 13 residues in the CDR3. CDR3 bases: TGCAGCGTTGGCCAGGGGGGACCCTACGAGCAGTACTTC. Protein product: CSVGQGGPYEQYF.

The rearrangement links TRBV5-1 to TRBJ2-2; a possible D gene is TRBD1 (6 bases). The CDR3 covers 11 residues. The V gene lost 0 bases and the J gene lost 14 bases, with 8 bases spanning the gap. Germline V CDR1 and CDR2: SGHRS, YFSETQ. This chain's CDR3 is CASSLGQALFF. For the CDR3, the DNA is TGCGCCAGCAGCTTGGGACAGGCACTGTTTTTT. Combining the CDR3 with reference TRBV5-1 and TRBJ2-2 gives the whole variable domain KAGVTQTPRYLIKTRGQQVTLSCSPISGHRSVSWYQQTPGQGLQFLFEYFSETQRNKGNFPGRFSGRQFSNSRSEMNVSTLELGDSALYLCASSLGQALFFGEGSRLTVL.

This clonotype was counted a few times. The chain has TRBV2 and TRBJ2-6; 7 bases line up with TRBD1. This CDR3 contains 17 residues. Germline V gene data show CDR1 as SNHLY and CDR2 as FYNNEI. After removal of 5 bases from V and 0 bases from J, the junction contained 7 bases not matched to a gene. The CDR3 sequence: CASSFPRGSSGANVLTF. The CDR3 DNA follows: TGTGCCAGCAGTTTTCCCAGGGGGAGCTCTGGGGCCAACGTCCTGACTTTC.

This clonotype occurred a few times. The rearrangement uses TRBV30 and TRBJ2-1, with D maybe TRBD1 (5 bases). Germline assignment: CDR1 GTSNPN and CDR2 SVGIG (reference sequence). There are 11 residues in the CDR3. V was shortened by 5 bases and J by 4 bases, with 6 bases between the two germline ends. The CDR3 sequence: CAWDSYNEQFF. Here the CDR3 DNA reads TGTGCCTGGGACAGTTACAATGAGCAGTTCTTC.

The chain is built from TRBV6-5 and TRBJ2-5; 8 nucleotides agree with TRBD2. This CDR3 is 18 amino acids long. Germline assignment: CDR1 MNHEY and CDR2 SVGAGI. Trimming removed 0 bases from V and 1 base from J; junction bases left unmatched: 10. Here the CDR3 DNA reads TGTGCCAGCAGTTACTCGAGGGGCGGGGGGCAGTTCCAAGAGACCCAGTACTTC. The encoded protein is CASSYSRGGGQFQETQYF.